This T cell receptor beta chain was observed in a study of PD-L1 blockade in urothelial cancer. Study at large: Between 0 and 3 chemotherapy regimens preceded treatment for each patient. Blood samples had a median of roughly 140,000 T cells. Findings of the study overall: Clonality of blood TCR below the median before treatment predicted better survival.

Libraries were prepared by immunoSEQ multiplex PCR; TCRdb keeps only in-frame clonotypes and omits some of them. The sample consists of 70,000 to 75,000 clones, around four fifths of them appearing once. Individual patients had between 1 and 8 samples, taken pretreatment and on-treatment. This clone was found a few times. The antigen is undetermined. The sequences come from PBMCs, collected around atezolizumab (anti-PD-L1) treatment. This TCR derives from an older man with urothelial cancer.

CDR3 DNA: TGTGCCAGTAGTATAGGTGGCGGCTATGGCTACACCTTC. Translating it yields CASSIGGGYGYTF. The chain joins TRBV19 to TRBJ1-2; the D is unclear. This CDR3 is built from 13 residues. Germline lookup yields CDR1 LNHDA and CDR2 SQIVND (reference sequence). V lost 1 base, J lost 4 bases, and 7 bases lay in between.